This passage covers 28 T cell receptor beta chains from one sample sequenced in a study of regulatory T cells in long-lasting Graves disease. Building of the TCR beta libraries involved iRepertoire HTBI primers and Arm-PCR of CDR3 regions. TCRdb re-derived calls from the multiplex PCR reads in MiXCR, one entry per CDR3 protein. The table records 350,000 to 500,000 distinct CDR3 sequences, 15% to 20% of them present only once. Time point defined: newly diagnosed GD, antithyroid drugs for less than 3 months. The TCR library was made from RNA extracted from PBMCs. These same records also appear under a second study, on T cells in Graves' hyperthyroidism and ophthalmopathy.

The material was peripheral blood mononuclear cells (PBMCs), obtained at new diagnosis, from a patient treated with antithyroid drugs. Every receptor here comes from a woman aged 18 to 35 with Graves disease.

This chain uses TRBV20-1 with TRBJ1-6; D is ambiguous. Germline CDR1 reads DFQATT; CDR2 reads SNEGSKA (reference sequence). Trimming shortened V by 3 bases and J by 8 bases, and 14 bases separated the two germline ends. This CDR3 has 14 amino acids. The CDR3 DNA reads as TGCAGTGCTAGGGTCAATACGCCGCATTCACCCCTCCACTTT. Protein: CSARVNTPHSPLHF.

This clonotype occurred a few times. The chain employs TRBV6-2 or TRBV6-3 and TRBJ1-1; no clear D gene. V gave up 2 bases and J gave up 6 bases, with 7 bases separating them. CDR3 size: 12 residues. Looked up from germline, CDR1 is MNHEY and CDR2 is SVGEGT. CDR3 nucleotide sequence: TGTGCCAGCAGTTACCCAGTCTCTGAAGCTTTCTTT. It codes for CASSYPVSEAFF.

This clonotype was picked up many times. This rearrangement joins TRBV27 to TRBJ2-3; no definite D call. Per germline, CDR1 MNHEY and CDR2 SMNVEV (reference sequence). The CDR3 contains 14 residues. V lost 1 base and J lost 1, with 6 bases in between. The CDR3 sequence is CASSLLSRTDTQYF. In DNA, the CDR3 is TGTGCCAGCAGTTTATTGTCTCGCACAGATACGCAGTATTTT.

This clonotype came up a few times. This rearrangement joins TRBV5-5 to TRBJ1-1; D is ambiguous. Trimming removed 2 bases at V and 6 bases at J, with 14 bases between. Germline CDR1 SGHKS, CDR2 YYEKEE (reference sequence). The CDR3 contains 14 residues. DNA of the CDR3: TGTGCCAGCAGCTTCTGGGGAGAAACAGCTGAAGCTTTCTTT. Protein sequence: CASSFWGETAEAFF. Complete variable domain (other parts from reference TRBV5-5 and TRBJ1-1): DAGVTQSPTHLIKTRGQQVTLRCSPISGHKSVSWYQQVLGQGPQFIFQYYEKEERGRGNFPDRFSARQFPNYSSELNVNALLLGDSALYLCASSFWGETAEAFFGQGTRLTVV.

V is TRBV7-2 and J is TRBJ2-3; 9 nucleotides line up with TRBD1. CDR1 and CDR2 (germline): SGHTA, FQGNSA. The CDR3 is 15 residues long. Germline trimming cut 3 bases from V and 4 bases from J; bases unmatched to any gene: 5. The DNA for the CDR3 is TGTGCCAGCAGCTTTAGGACAGGGGAAGCAGATACGCAGTATTTT. Translating gives CASSFRTGEADTQYF.

This clonotype was counted many times. The chain combines TRBV20-1 with TRBJ2-7; D perhaps matches TRBD2 (6 bases). The germline V gene encodes CDR1 DFQATT and CDR2 SNEGSKA (reference sequence). V was pared by 5 bases and J by 3 bases, with 14 bases between. The CDR3 has 13 amino acids. For the CDR3, the DNA is TGCAGTGCTCCTAGCGTGGGGGTCTACGAGCAGTACTTC. This translates into CSAPSVGVYEQYF.

This clonotype was observed a handful of times. The chain carries TRBV5-1 and TRBJ1-2, with a weak D call TRBD1 (6 bases). V shed 3 bases and J shed 2 bases, with 8 bases lying between them. Germline-derived CDR1 and CDR2 are SGHRS and YFSETQ. The CDR3 covers 13 residues. In DNA form, the CDR3 reads TGCGCCAGCAGCTGGACAGACAACTATGGCTACACCTTC. Its translation: CASSWTDNYGYTF.

With regard to this clonotype: The conserved phenylalanine or tryptophan normally closing the CDR3 is absent here, so this likely arose from a read error. The limits of the CDR3 on the DNA are not certain, so only TCRdb's listed CDR3 is given. This chain joins TRBV10-1 and TRBJ2-7; the table's D call of TRBD1 was not tested on the DNA. The CDR3 is made up of 12 amino acids, end residues included. Germline V gene sequence: CDR1 WNHNN, CDR2 SYGVQD (reference sequence). The CDR3 spells CASSGSPGTVFL.

This clonotype has a single count. This probably arose from a read error, given a far larger clone one base away. V is TRBV7-8 and J is TRBJ2-7; D is possibly TRBD2 (6 bases). Germline V lookup: CDR1 SGHVS, CDR2 FQNEAQ. The CDR3 runs to 13 residues. The CDR3: CASSLWTDYEQCF. As DNA, the CDR3 is TGTGCCAGCAGCTTATGGACGGACTACGAGCAGTGCTTC.

Notes on this clonotype: No conserved phenylalanine or tryptophan ends this CDR3, so it is likely a read error. The V gene is TRBV7-3, the J gene TRBJ1-6; no clear D gene. Trimming stripped 5 bases from V and 8 bases from J, with 10 bases between. Germline values: CDR1 SGHTA, CDR2 FQGTGA. CDR3 length: 13 residues. CDR3 coding DNA: TGTGCCAGCAGCCTAAGGAGGGATTCACCCCTCCACCTT. Protein: CASSLRRDSPLHL.

The chain links TRBV4-3 to TRBJ2-5; D assignment may be TRBD1 or TRBD2 (5 bases each). The CDR3 spans 17 residues. Germline V gene data show CDR1 as LGHNA and CDR2 as YSLEER. Trimming removed 0 bases at V and 5 bases at J, with 19 bases between. CDR3 bases: TGCGCCAGCAGCCAAGATGGTGGGGCTGAGAGAGGGGAGACCCAGTACTTC. It specifies CASSQDGGAERGETQYF.

J is TRBJ2-6 and V is TRBV12-5, with D perhaps assigned TRBD1 or TRBD2 (5 bases each). The CDR3 covers 15 residues. V was pared by 3 bases and J by 1 base, with 7 bases between. Looked up from germline, CDR1 is LGHNT and CDR2 is FRNRAP. The CDR3 sequence: CASGFEGSGANVLTF. DNA of the CDR3: TGTGCTAGTGGTTTCGAGGGGTCTGGGGCCAACGTCCTGACTTTC.

The chain's CDR3 is CASSIQSGPYEQYF. Here the CDR3 DNA reads TGTGCCAGTAGTATACAGTCGGGCCCCTACGAGCAGTACTTC. The chain links TRBV19 to TRBJ2-7; D not certain. Germline values: CDR1 LNHDA, CDR2 SQIVND (reference sequence). This CDR3 is built from 14 residues. The germline V and J ends were trimmed by 2 bases and 2 bases, with 10 bases remaining between them.

This clonotype appeared many times. The CDR3 is CSVEDVGQGLNYGYTF. The DNA of the CDR3 is TGCAGCGTTGAAGACGTAGGACAGGGCCTGAACTATGGCTACACCTTC. This sequence joins TRBV29-1 and TRBJ1-2; TRBD1 matches 8 bases. The CDR3 has 16 amino acids. Germline V lookup: CDR1 SQVTM, CDR2 ANQGSEA. Unmatched junction bases numbered 8, after V lost 0 bases and J lost 2 bases.

This clonotype was counted only a few times. The chain links TRBV18 to TRBJ2-3; D is perhaps TRBD2 (5 bases). The CDR3 runs 17 residues. Per germline, CDR1 KGHSH and CDR2 LQKENI. The V and J ends lost 1 base and 0 bases respectively, with 14 bases between them. The DNA for the CDR3 is TGTGCCAGCTCACCACTTCCCCGGGGTGCTAGCACAGATACGCAGTATTTT. Its translation: CASSPLPRGASTDTQYF.

This clonotype was detected many times. The CDR3 sequence: CASSQVGGIDEQYF. In nucleotides, the CDR3 is TGTGCCAGCAGCCAAGTAGGGGGGATTGACGAGCAGTACTTC. The gene calls are TRBV3-1 and TRBJ2-7; D tentatively reads TRBD1 or TRBD2 (6 bases each). From germline, CDR1 is LGHDT and CDR2 YNNKEL (reference sequence). Trimming shortened V by 1 base and J by 5 bases, and 12 bases separated the two germline ends. CDR3 length: 14 amino acids.

This clonotype was detected only a few times. The genes are TRBV28 and TRBJ1-2, with 8 bases aligning to TRBD1. CDR1 is MDHEN and CDR2 is SYDVKM in the germline V gene. The CDR3 length is 15 residues. V was clipped by 5 bases and J by 1 base; unmatched bases: 6. The CDR3 sequence: CASSPGQGGNYGYTF. The DNA for the CDR3 is TGTGCCAGCAGTCCAGGACAGGGCGGTAACTATGGCTACACCTTC.

This clonotype was seen repeatedly, ten times or more. CDR3 in amino acids: CSALHGDRGTLNTEAFF. The CDR3 bases are TGCAGTGCTCTTCACGGGGACAGGGGGACCTTGAACACTGAAGCTTTCTTT. The chain uses TRBV20-1 and TRBJ1-1, with 11 bases fitting TRBD1. The CDR3 is 17 residues long. The J segment lost 0 bases and the V segment lost 5 bases, leaving 11 bases of the junction unmatched. Germline V gene lookup returns CDR1 DFQATT and CDR2 SNEGSKA (reference sequence).

The rearrangement uses TRBV11-3 and TRBJ2-3; 8 bases line up with TRBD2. CDR3 length equals 15 residues. V lost 5 bases, J lost 4 bases, and 8 bases stayed unmatched. CDR1 SGHNT and CDR2 YENEEA come from the germline V gene. The CDR3 is CASSLGSGRSDTQYF. CDR3 in DNA: TGTGCCAGCAGCCTAGGGAGCGGGAGATCAGATACGCAGTATTTT.

This clonotype was observed many times. V and J are TRBV27 and TRBJ2-7; 7 nucleotides agree with TRBD2. CDR3 length: 16 amino acids. Germline assignment: CDR1 MNHEY and CDR2 SMNVEV (reference sequence). J gave up 2 bases and V 6 bases, and 13 bases lay outside the gene matches. CDR3 bases: TGTGCCAGCAGCTATATAAGGGCTAGCGGAACCTACGAGCAGTACTTC. This translates into CASSYIRASGTYEQYF.

This clonotype was found many times. This chain uses TRBV7-3 with TRBJ2-3, with a weak D call TRBD2 (5 bases). V was clipped by 5 bases and J by 4 bases, with 10 bases between them. CDR3 length equals 13 residues. Germline values: CDR1 SGHTA, CDR2 FQGTGA. The CDR3: CASSLGRSDTQYF. The CDR3 coding sequence is TGTGCCAGCAGCCTTGGGAGATCAGATACGCAGTATTTT. Full variable domain (missing parts from reference TRBV7-3 and TRBJ2-3): GAGVSQTPSNKVTEKGKYVELRCDPISGHTALYWYRQSLGQGPEFLIYFQGTGAADDSGLPNDRFFAVRPEGSVSTLKIQRTERGDSAVYLCASSLGRSDTQYFGPGTRLTVL.

This clonotype was counted at least ten times. J is TRBJ2-7 and V is TRBV5-6; 7 positions agree with TRBD1. The CDR3 spans 14 residues. J lost 5 bases, V lost 4 bases, and 9 bases had no gene match. The germline CDR1 and CDR2 sequences are SGHDT and YYEEEE. The CDR3 loop is CASSTDRVTNEQYF. CDR3 nucleotides: TGTGCCAGCAGCACCGACAGGGTGACTAACGAGCAGTACTTC.

The gene calls are TRBV27 and TRBJ2-3; 7 nucleotides align to TRBD1. There are 13 residues in the CDR3. J was trimmed by 4 bases and V by 7 bases; bases with no gene match: 5. From germline, CDR1 is MNHEY and CDR2 SMNVEV (reference sequence). The CDR3 DNA sequence: TGTGCCAGCAAGACAGGGAGATCAGATACGCAGTATTTT. Amino acid sequence: CASKTGRSDTQYF.

This clonotype was counted ten times or more. The chain employs TRBV7-2 and TRBJ2-1, with unresolved D. CDR3 size: 15 residues. V was trimmed by 1 base and J by 0 bases, leaving 7 bases between them. Germline CDR1 is SGHTA and CDR2 is FQGNSA. The chain's CDR3 is CASSLDQLSYNEQFF. Written as DNA, the CDR3 is TGTGCCAGCAGCTTAGACCAGCTCTCCTACAATGAGCAGTTCTTC.

A remark on this clonotype: Since a far larger clone is one base different, this is likely a read error. The CDR3 region is CASNTTGGPSQETQYF. The CDR3 DNA is TGTGCCAGCAATACGACGGGAGGGCCCAGCCAAGAGACCCAGTACTTC. The V and J genes are TRBV6-1 and TRBJ2-5, with TRBD2 matching over 8 bases. Germline assignment: CDR1 MNHNS and CDR2 SASEGT. J was trimmed by 1 base and V by 7 bases; bases with no gene match: 11. The CDR3 spans 16 residues.

This clonotype was seen more than once but under ten times. The rearrangement joins TRBV29-1 to TRBJ1-1; D is possibly TRBD1 (5 bases). The germline V gene has CDR1 SQVTM and CDR2 ANQGSEA. V lost 3 bases, J lost 0 bases, and 14 bases lay in between. This CDR3 is 15 amino acids long. CDR3 in amino acids: CSVDLRRDLNTEAFF. CDR3 coding DNA: TGCAGCGTTGATCTGCGGCGGGACCTGAACACTGAAGCTTTCTTT. Combining the CDR3 with reference TRBV29-1 and TRBJ1-1 gives the whole variable domain SAVISQKPSRDICQRGTSLTIQCQVDSQVTMMFWYRQQPGQSLTLIATANQGSEATYESGFVIDKFPISRPNLTFSTLTVSNMSPEDSSIYLCSVDLRRDLNTEAFFGQGTRLTVV.

This clonotype was observed a handful of times. J is TRBJ1-5 and V is TRBV19; 10 nucleotides line up with TRBD1. Trimming removed 2 bases from V and 3 bases from J; junction bases left unmatched: 7. This CDR3 contains 17 residues. The germline gives CDR1 LNHDA, CDR2 SQIVND (reference sequence). CDR3 nucleotide sequence: TGTGCCAGTAGTATAAGGGACAGGGGAATAGTCAATCAGCCCCAGCATTTT. Its protein product is CASSIRDRGIVNQPQHF.

The table lists this clonotype with many counts. This sequence joins TRBV30 and TRBJ1-1, with D uncertain. V was cut by 4 bases and J by 1 base, with 10 bases left in between. The CDR3 sequence is 13 residues long. Per the germline V gene, CDR1 is GTSNPN and CDR2 is SVGIG (reference sequence). The chain's CDR3 is CAWTKTWNTEAFF. CDR3 in DNA: TGTGCCTGGACAAAAACCTGGAACACTGAAGCTTTCTTT.